The clone carrying this T cell receptor (beta chain) appeared a few times. What it binds is not known. This sample was included in a study of beta chain features in type 1 diabetes. V lost 7 bases and J 6 bases, leaving 14 bases between the germline ends. The germline CDR1 and CDR2 sequences are SGHNT and YYREEE (reference sequence). The CDR3 extends over 13 amino acids. Study-wide results and caveats: Shorter TCRB CDR3s, moderately but significantly so, were found in Type 1 diabetes patients in all four CD4+ subsets. The study found fewer insertions and more deletions at VDJ junctions in type 1 diabetes patients.

Reverse transcribing all isolated RNA meant expressed TCRB transcripts were sequenced. Assay: immunoSEQ multiplex PCR; the TCRdb copy retains only in-frame clones and omits some. The repertoire holds a few hundred thousand clones, with over 8.5% as singletons. The TCR sequence derives from a man aged 30-40 years with type 1 diabetes. V and J are TRBV5-4 and TRBJ2-1; D not resolved. Sequenced input: central memory CD4+ T cells from blood. The CDR3 bases are TGTGCCAGCGGTTGGACCGGATTCAATGAGCAGTTCTTC. Translated: CASGWTGFNEQFF.